Detailed here is one T cell receptor beta chain. Its antigen target is currently unknown. No quality values exist for individual bases; no much larger clone is one base distant. The sequenced samples came from patients who had active juvenile idiopathic arthritis. Cells were sorted right after thawing, and dead cells were excluded with Live/Dead Fixable Near-IR Stain. Libraries were built with the immunoSEQ multiplex PCR assay. An external provider carried out the TCRbeta CDR3 sequencing as a commercial service. The source study handled its data this way. The analyses used productive nucleotide sequences together with amino acid sequences obtained by in silico translation. Diversity was measured with Renyi entropy across alpha values, using the median of 200 repeated subsamples to equalise sample size. Pairwise repertoire distance was calculated as one minus the Chao-modified Jaccard index, correcting for under-sampling, and used for clustering. Frequency-weighted overlap with synovial clonotypes was calculated over 200 sample sizes with 200 draws without replacement at each size, and the overlap was reported at the size of the smaller sample. TCRdb mirrors the immuneACCESS table, restricted to in-frame sequences. Some clones are absent from its copies; in checked studies, under half trace to an unresolved V gene, and the reason for the others is unknown. V and J calls and clone size are those listed in that table; D and trimming were worked out from the DNA. This sample holds around 31,000 clones; less than 97% were observed only once. The ten largest account for 0.15% to 0.2% of the sample.

The CDR3 spans 18 residues, from the cysteine through the phenylalanine. Only the CDR3 portion is preserved as DNA: 54 bases, with reading frame beginning at the first base. V is pruned by 3 bases and J by 4 bases, leaving 11 bases of the junction without a gene match. Based on the germline V gene, the CDR1 and CDR2 sequences are KGHSH and LQKENI. This entry is derived from a study of circulating and synovial CD4+ cells in juvenile arthritis (TCRdb year 2014). Looking at the study overall: TCRbeta CDR3 repertoires of circulating HLA-DR+ CD4 T cells, bulk blood CD4 T cells and synovial CD4 T cells were compared within each patient. The goal of the repertoire sequencing was to confirm that synovial clonotypes were enriched in a circulating synovial-like CD4 T cell subset. Findings and caveats that apply to the study as a whole: Because T cell genome counts in CPL samples and bulk blood CD4 samples differed by at least an order of magnitude, sample-size effects were addressed. Compared with bulk blood CD4 repertoires, both the synovial and the circulating pathogenic-like lymphocyte repertoires were less diverse, and some CPL samples were as oligoclonal as synovium. Circulating pathogenic-like lymphocytes clustered together with synovial T cells and shared a substantially larger fraction of CDR3 sequences with synovium than bulk blood did. The difference between circulating pathogenic-like lymphocytes and bulk blood T cells was not detected by traditional Vbeta family usage analysis. Since overlap with synovium went up as sequencing depth increased, the measured fractions of shared clonotypes likely underestimated the full repertoire overlap.

This TCR was sampled from a human donor with juvenile idiopathic arthritis. The rearranged segments are TRBV18 and TRBJ2-1, with 11 bases in between that match TRBD2. The sample was CD4+ T cells from blood. The nucleotide sequence reads TGTGCCAGCTCACCGAGGGGGGCGGGGACTAGCGGATACAATGAGCAGTTCTTC. This is translated as CASSPRGAGTSGYNEQFF. The reference TRBV18 and TRBJ2-1 proteins fill in what lies around the CDR3, so the full variable domain reads NAGVMQNPRHLVRRRGQEARLRCSPMKGHSHVYWYRQLPEEGLKFMVYLQKENIIDESGMPKERFSAEFPKEGPSILRIQQVVRGDSAAYFCASSPRGAGTSGYNEQFFGPGTRLTVL.